The 27 T cell receptor beta chains below come from one sample, sequenced in a study of human T cells and chemical hapten exposure. TCRdb re-called the RACE reads through MiXCR, storing one row per CDR3 protein. The sample records just over 80,000 distinct CDR3 sequences, about 10% being singletons. Sample time point: patch test 1, 2 weeks after DPC sensitization. Treatment indicated: therapeutic diphenylcyclopropenone sensitization with weekly scalp DPC. The sample was whole blood, taken in connection with sensitization to the hapten diphenylcyclopropenone (DPC). The receptors stem from a woman between 50 and 59 years old with alopecia areata. Some clones in this sample may be carry-over from other donors' samples.

The CDR3 region is CASSHPSGSADTQYF. CDR3 DNA: TGTGCCAGCAGCCATCCTAGCGGGAGCGCAGATACGCAGTATTTT. This chain connects TRBV3-1 to TRBJ2-3; 10 nucleotides align to TRBD2. After removal of 3 bases from V and 4 bases from J, the junction contained 4 bases not matched to a gene. Per germline, CDR1 LGHDT and CDR2 YNNKEL (reference sequence). This CDR3 has 15 residues.

This clonotype has ten or more counts. The rearrangement links TRBV7-6 to TRBJ2-2; TRBD2 matches 9 bases. V was pared by 5 bases and J by 10 bases, with 5 bases of the junction left unmatched. Germline CDR1 reads SGHVS; CDR2 reads FNYEAQ. The CDR3 has 13 residues. CDR3 amino acids: CASSPRLAAELFF. The CDR3 DNA is TGTGCCAGCAGCCCCCGACTAGCGGCGGAGCTGTTTTTT.

J is TRBJ2-3 and V is TRBV7-9, with TRBD2 identical over 8 bases. The CDR3 loop spans 15 amino acids. The V and J ends lost 6 bases and 3 bases, in that order; junction bases with no gene match: 8. Germline CDR1 and CDR2: SEHNR and FQNEAQ (reference sequence). The CDR3 here is CASRPPGLVTDTQYF. The CDR3 region has the DNA TGTGCCAGCAGACCTCCGGGACTAGTGACAGATACGCAGTATTTT.

The genes are TRBV30 and TRBJ1-1; unclear D gene. Germline V lookup: CDR1 GTSNPN, CDR2 SVGIG (reference sequence). V lost 0 bases and J 5 bases, leaving 10 bases between the germline ends. This CDR3 spans 13 amino acids. The CDR3 bases are TGTGCCTGGAGTGTATGGGCCCGAACTGAAGCTTTCTTT. This codes for CAWSVWARTEAFF.

Ten or more counts support this clonotype. The chain links TRBV28 to TRBJ2-7, with 8 bases aligning to TRBD2. The CDR3 is 14 residues long. CDR1 is MDHEN, CDR2 SYDVKM, per germline. V trimming: 4 bases; J trimming: 2 bases; junction bases outside the gene matches: 4. CDR3 sequence: CASSSSGPAYEQYF. The CDR3 DNA reads TGTGCCAGCAGTTCTAGCGGGCCAGCCTACGAGCAGTACTTC.

The CDR3 bases are TGCGCCAGCAGCTTGCAGGGACAGTCATATGGCTACACCTTC. It specifies CASSLQGQSYGYTF. The V and J genes are TRBV5-1 and TRBJ1-2, with TRBD1 matching 7 bases. Germline loops: CDR1 SGHRS, CDR2 YFSETQ. There are 14 residues in the CDR3. With 1 base clipped from V and 5 bases from J, the junction kept 5 bases outside the gene matches.

The chain couples TRBV28 to TRBJ2-7; D uncertain. The germline V gene encodes CDR1 MDHEN and CDR2 SYDVKM. V was cut by 5 bases and J by 4 bases, with 15 bases left in between. The CDR3 is 14 residues long. In DNA form, the CDR3 reads TGTGCCAGCAGTCCTCTCCACCAGAATTACGAGCAGTACTTC. Its protein is CASSPLHQNYEQYF.

The chain couples TRBV5-1 to TRBJ1-1; D not resolved. Trimming stripped 4 bases from V and 3 bases from J, with 4 bases between. The V gene's germline CDR1 is SGHRS and CDR2 YFSETQ. The CDR3 is 11 amino acids. The CDR3 loop reads CASSQDTEAFF. DNA for the CDR3: TGCGCCAGCAGCCAGGACACTGAAGCTTTCTTT.

The chain is built from TRBV28 and TRBJ2-3; the match to TRBD1 covers 9 bases. The CDR3 is 14 amino acids. The ends lost 5 bases at V and 4 bases at J; junction bases unmatched: 4. The V gene's germline CDR1 is MDHEN and CDR2 SYDVKM. CDR3 nucleotide sequence: TGTGCCAGCAGTACAGGGGGCAGGGCAGATACGCAGTATTTT. The encoded protein is CASSTGGRADTQYF.

In its sample, this clonotype was seen a few times. This sequence joins TRBV20-1 and TRBJ2-1, with a possible D match to TRBD2 (5 bases). V was pared by 7 bases and J by 1 base, with 14 bases between. This CDR3 comprises 14 residues. The germline CDR1 and CDR2 sequences are DFQATT and SNEGSKA (reference sequence). Written as DNA, the CDR3 is TGCAGTGAATCTCGCGGAGGTTCCTACAATGAGCAGTTCTTC. It yields the protein CSESRGGSYNEQFF.

In this sample, this clonotype turned up a few times. J is TRBJ1-2 and V is TRBV27, with D unclear. Between the trimmed V and J ends, which lost 4 bases and 0 bases, there was a span of 9 bases. This CDR3 comprises 14 residues. In germline, CDR1 is MNHEY, CDR2 SMNVEV (reference sequence). The CDR3: CASSSIRSNYGYTF. As DNA, the CDR3 is TGTGCCAGCAGTTCCATTCGGTCTAACTATGGCTACACCTTC.

This clonotype was picked up many times. This rearrangement joins TRBV20-1 to TRBJ2-5; 9 nucleotides agree with TRBD1. The CDR3 covers 13 residues. Germline loops: CDR1 DFQATT, CDR2 SNEGSKA (reference sequence). V dropped 3 bases and J dropped 3; count of bases not matched to a gene: 2. CDR3: CSARDRGEETQYF. The CDR3 DNA sequence: TGCAGTGCTAGGGACAGGGGAGAAGAGACCCAGTACTTC.

Many counts were recorded for this clonotype. V and J are TRBV7-8 and TRBJ2-1; the D is unclear. V was trimmed by 1 base and J by 10 bases, leaving 8 bases between them. CDR3 length equals 12 residues. Germline V lookup: CDR1 SGHVS, CDR2 FQNEAQ. The CDR3 nucleotides are TGTGCCAGCAGCTTAGTTTTGGGCGAGCAGTTCTTC. Amino acids: CASSLVLGEQFF.

The V gene is TRBV7-2, the J gene TRBJ2-1, with D maybe TRBD2 (5 bases). Trimming shortened V by 0 bases and J by 5 bases, and 17 bases separated the two germline ends. There are 17 residues in the CDR3. CDR1 SGHTA and CDR2 FQGNSA come from the germline V gene. Here the CDR3 reads CASSLAPLVLPHNEQFF. The CDR3 DNA is TGTGCCAGCAGCTTAGCCCCACTAGTTCTCCCTCACAATGAGCAGTTCTTC.

The chain couples TRBV5-1 to TRBJ1-5, with a tentative D call TRBD1 (6 bases). CDR1 and CDR2 (germline): SGHRS, YFSETQ. This CDR3 is built from 15 residues. Between the trimmed V and J ends, which lost 0 bases and 3 bases, there was a span of 10 bases. The CDR3 loop is CASSLVTGDNQPQHF. CDR3 nucleotide sequence: TGCGCCAGCAGCTTGGTGACAGGCGACAATCAGCCCCAGCATTTT.

At least ten counts were recorded for this clonotype. The gene calls are TRBV10-1 and TRBJ2-5, with 8 bases lining up with TRBD2. This CDR3 spans 14 amino acids. The germline gives CDR1 WNHNN, CDR2 SYGVQD (reference sequence). V was clipped by 10 bases and J by 5 bases; unmatched bases: 12. This chain's CDR3 is CATSQSGRRETQYF. The CDR3 DNA sequence: TGCGCCACGTCCCAAAGCGGGAGACGGGAGACCCAGTACTTC.

CDR3 sequence reads: CASSVGAQDTQYF. CDR3 nucleotides: TGTGCCAGCAGCGTAGGGGCACAAGATACGCAGTATTTT. V is TRBV9 and J is TRBJ2-3; D gene uncertain. This CDR3 contains 13 residues. Germline V CDR1 and CDR2: SGDLS, YYNGEE. V shed 0 bases and J shed 5 bases, with 7 bases lying between them.

The chain uses TRBV20-1 and TRBJ1-5; possible D gene TRBD1, 6 bases. This CDR3 is 14 amino acids long. Germline lookup yields CDR1 DFQATT and CDR2 SNEGSKA (reference sequence). V was pared by 1 base and J by 3 bases, with 10 bases between. The CDR3 protein is CSARGGTYNQPQHF. In DNA form, the CDR3 reads TGCAGTGCTAGAGGAGGGACATACAATCAGCCCCAGCATTTT.

This clonotype was seen repeatedly, ten times or more. The chain joins TRBV2 to TRBJ2-5, with a tentative D call TRBD2 (6 bases). Trimming shortened V by 8 bases and J by 2 bases, and 18 bases separated the two germline ends. There are 15 residues in the CDR3. Per germline, CDR1 SNHLY and CDR2 FYNNEI. The CDR3: CASRLATLGQETQYF. CDR3 coding DNA: TGTGCCAGCCGGCTAGCGACTCTGGGGCAAGAGACCCAGTACTTC. The full variable domain, completed using reference TRBV2 and TRBJ2-5, is EPEVTQTPSHQVTQMGQEVILRCVPISNHLYFYWYRQILGQKVEFLVSFYNNEISEKSEIFDDQFSVERPDGSNFTLKIRSTKLEDSAMYFCASRLATLGQETQYFGPGTRLLVL.

The CDR3 loop is CASSQKSTGARNQPQHF. The CDR3 DNA sequence: TGTGCCAGCAGCCAGAAATCGACAGGGGCCCGCAATCAGCCCCAGCATTTT. This sequence joins TRBV7-6 and TRBJ1-5, with 8 nucleotides matching TRBD1. This CDR3 spans 17 amino acids. Germline CDR1 SGHVS, CDR2 FNYEAQ. J lost 2 bases, V lost 5 bases, and 11 bases had no gene match. The full variable domain, completed using reference TRBV7-6 and TRBJ1-5, is GAGVSQSPRYKVTKRGQDVALRCDPISGHVSLYWYRQALGQGPEFLTYFNYEAQQDKSGLPNDRFSAERPEGSISTLTIQRTEQRDSAMYRCASSQKSTGARNQPQHFGDGTRLSIL.

Ten or more counts support this clonotype. The chain is built from TRBV7-2 and TRBJ2-7; D possibly uses TRBD1 or TRBD2 (6 bases each). This CDR3 has 16 amino acids. V was pared by 5 bases and J by 4 bases, with 21 bases between. Germline CDR1 is SGHTA and CDR2 is FQGNSA. CDR3 loop: CASSQTAGHREYEQYF. In nucleotides, the CDR3 is TGTGCCAGCAGCCAAACAGCGGGTCACAGGGAATACGAGCAGTACTTC.

V gene TRBV7-9 combines with J gene TRBJ2-1, with 8 bases that match TRBD1. J gave up 6 bases and V 1 base, and 5 bases lay outside the gene matches. CDR1 is SEHNR and CDR2 is FQNEAQ in the germline V gene (reference sequence). The CDR3 is made up of 15 amino acids. The CDR3 sequence is CASSLGGQVRNEQFF. The CDR3 DNA reads TGTGCCAGCAGCTTAGGGGGACAGGTTCGCAATGAGCAGTTCTTC. The variable domain in full, completed from reference TRBV7-9 and TRBJ2-1, reads DTGVSQNPRHKITKRGQNVTFRCDPISEHNRLYWYRQTLGQGPEFLTYFQNEAQLEKSRLLSDRFSAERPKGSFSTLEIQRTEQGDSAMYLCASSLGGQVRNEQFFGPGTRLTVL.

V gene TRBV7-3 combines with J gene TRBJ2-3; no definite D call. Trimming shortened V by 5 bases and J by 1 base, and 16 bases separated the two germline ends. This CDR3 has 16 amino acids. CDR1 and CDR2 (germline): SGHTA, FQGTGA. The CDR3 DNA is TGTGCCAGCAGCCTGACCGGATTCCCCCGCACAGATACGCAGTATTTT. Translation: CASSLTGFPRTDTQYF.

The chain carries TRBV7-2 and TRBJ2-1, with unresolved D. Between the trimmed V and J ends, which lost 2 bases and 3 bases, there was a span of 8 bases. Germline assignment: CDR1 SGHTA and CDR2 FQGNSA. The CDR3 totals 14 residues. The chain's CDR3 is CASSLNRDYNEQFF. CDR3 in DNA: TGTGCCAGCAGCTTAAACAGAGACTACAATGAGCAGTTCTTC.

This rearrangement joins TRBV3-1 to TRBJ2-3; TRBD2 agrees at 7 bases. The CDR3 loop spans 17 amino acids. Germline-derived CDR1 and CDR2 are LGHDT and YNNKEL (reference sequence). Trimming at V came to 4 bases and at J to 3 bases, leaving 13 bases not matched to a gene. CDR3: CASSRHQKSAGTDTQYF. Written as DNA, the CDR3 is TGTGCCAGCAGCCGCCACCAGAAATCAGCGGGGACAGATACGCAGTATTTT.

This clonotype has just a few counts. This sequence joins TRBV11-2 and TRBJ2-7; D may be TRBD1 (6 bases). This CDR3 contains 14 residues. V was cut by 6 bases and J by 0 bases, with 12 bases left in between. Germline values: CDR1 SGHAT, CDR2 FQNNGV. The CDR3 protein is CASRDLGASYEQYF. The CDR3 coding sequence is TGTGCCAGCAGGGACCTGGGGGCCTCCTACGAGCAGTACTTC.

This clonotype came up a few times. The chain carries TRBV20-1 and TRBJ2-1; TRBD2 agrees at 12 bases. This CDR3 contains 15 residues. Unmatched junction bases numbered 8, after V lost 1 base and J lost 10 bases. CDR1 is DFQATT, CDR2 SNEGSKA, per germline (reference sequence). CDR3 amino acids: CSARGRLAGVGEQFF. CDR3 nucleotides: TGCAGTGCTAGAGGGCGACTAGCGGGAGTAGGAGAGCAGTTCTTC.